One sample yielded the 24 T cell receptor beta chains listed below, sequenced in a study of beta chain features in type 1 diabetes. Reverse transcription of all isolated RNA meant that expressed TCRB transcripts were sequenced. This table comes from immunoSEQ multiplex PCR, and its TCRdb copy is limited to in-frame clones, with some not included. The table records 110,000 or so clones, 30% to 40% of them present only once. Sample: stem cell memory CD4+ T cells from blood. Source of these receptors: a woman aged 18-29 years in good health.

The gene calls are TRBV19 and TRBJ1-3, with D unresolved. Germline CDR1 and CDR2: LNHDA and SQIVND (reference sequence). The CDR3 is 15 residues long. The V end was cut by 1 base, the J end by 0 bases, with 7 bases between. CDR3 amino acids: CASSIAVLSGNTIYF. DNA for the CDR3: TGTGCCAGTAGTATAGCTGTTCTCTCTGGAAACACCATATATTTT.

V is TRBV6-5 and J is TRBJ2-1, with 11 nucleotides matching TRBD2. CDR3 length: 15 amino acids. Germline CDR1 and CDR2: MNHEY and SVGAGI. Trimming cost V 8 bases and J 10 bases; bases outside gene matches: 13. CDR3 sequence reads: CASQMTSGAGWEQFF. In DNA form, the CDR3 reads TGTGCCAGCCAAATGACTAGCGGGGCCGGCTGGGAGCAGTTCTTC.

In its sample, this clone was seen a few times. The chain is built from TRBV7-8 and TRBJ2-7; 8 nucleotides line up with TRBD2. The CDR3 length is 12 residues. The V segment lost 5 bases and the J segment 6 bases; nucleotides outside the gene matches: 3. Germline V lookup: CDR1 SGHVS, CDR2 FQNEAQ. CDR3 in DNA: TGTGCCAGCAGCCCAGGACTAGCCGAGCAGTACTTC. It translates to CASSPGLAEQYF.

The CDR3 sequence: CSVGTGSRRETQYF. For the CDR3, the DNA is TGCAGCGTGGGGACAGGGTCCAGGAGAGAGACCCAGTACTTC. The chain joins TRBV29-1 to TRBJ2-5; 9 nucleotides line up with TRBD1. This CDR3 comprises 14 residues. Germline CDR1 is SQVTM and CDR2 is ANQGSEA. V was pared by 6 bases and J by 4 bases, with 9 bases of the junction left unmatched.

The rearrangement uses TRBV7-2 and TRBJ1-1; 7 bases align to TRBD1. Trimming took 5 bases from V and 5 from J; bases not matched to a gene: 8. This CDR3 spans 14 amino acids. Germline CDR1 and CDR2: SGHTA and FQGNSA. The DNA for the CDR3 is TGTGCCAGCAGCCTACAGGGGAGTGGAACTGAAGCTTTCTTT. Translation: CASSLQGSGTEAFF.

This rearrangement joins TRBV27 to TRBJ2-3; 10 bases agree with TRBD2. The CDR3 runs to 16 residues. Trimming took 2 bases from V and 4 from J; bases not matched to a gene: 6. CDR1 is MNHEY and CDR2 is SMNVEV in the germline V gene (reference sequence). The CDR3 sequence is CASSLGGLARADTQYF. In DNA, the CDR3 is TGTGCCAGCAGTTTAGGGGGACTAGCGAGAGCAGATACGCAGTATTTT.

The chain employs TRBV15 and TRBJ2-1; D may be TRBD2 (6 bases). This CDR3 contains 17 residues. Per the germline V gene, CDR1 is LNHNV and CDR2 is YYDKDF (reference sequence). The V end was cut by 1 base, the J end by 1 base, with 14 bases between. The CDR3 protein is CATSRASGTHSYNEQFF. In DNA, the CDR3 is TGTGCCACCAGCAGAGCCTCCGGGACTCATTCCTACAATGAGCAGTTCTTC. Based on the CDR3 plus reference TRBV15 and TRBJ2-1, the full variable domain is DAMVIQNPRYQVTQFGKPVTLSCSQTLNHNVMYWYQQKSSQAPKLLFHYYDKDFNNEADTPDNFQSRRPNTSFCFLDIRSPGLGDTAMYLCATSRASGTHSYNEQFFGPGTRLTVL.

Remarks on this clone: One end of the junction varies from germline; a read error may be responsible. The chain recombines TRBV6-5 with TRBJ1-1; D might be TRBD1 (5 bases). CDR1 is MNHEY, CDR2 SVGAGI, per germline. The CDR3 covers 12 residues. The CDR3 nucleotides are TGTGCCAGCAGTTACTCGGGGCAGGTGCCCCACTTT. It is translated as CASSYSGQVPHF.

This chain's CDR3 is CASSLGGTSNTEAFF. The CDR3 nucleotides read TGCGCCAGCAGCTTGGGAGGGACATCGAACACTGAAGCTTTCTTT. The gene calls are TRBV5-1 and TRBJ1-1; maybe TRBD1 (6 bases). The V end was cut by 0 bases, the J end by 1 base, with 10 bases between. CDR3 length: 15 residues. Germline V CDR1 and CDR2: SGHRS, YFSETQ.

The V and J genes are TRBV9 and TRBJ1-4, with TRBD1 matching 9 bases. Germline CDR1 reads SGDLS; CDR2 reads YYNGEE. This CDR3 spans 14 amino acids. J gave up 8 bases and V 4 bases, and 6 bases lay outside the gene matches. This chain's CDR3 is CASSSRTGEEKLFF. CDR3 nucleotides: TGTGCCAGCAGCTCACGGACAGGGGAGGAAAAACTGTTTTTT.

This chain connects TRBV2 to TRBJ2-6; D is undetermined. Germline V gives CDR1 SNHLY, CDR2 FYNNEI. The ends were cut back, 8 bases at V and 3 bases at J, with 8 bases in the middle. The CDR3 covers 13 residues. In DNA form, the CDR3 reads TGTGCCAGCCGGTTGTATGGGGCCAACGTCCTGACTTTC. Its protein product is CASRLYGANVLTF.

The CDR3 spells CASSQVAGAYNEQFF. CDR3 nucleotide sequence: TGTGCCAGCAGCCAAGTAGCGGGAGCTTACAATGAGCAGTTCTTC. The chain recombines TRBV4-2 with TRBJ2-1; TRBD2 agrees at 9 bases. The germline V gene encodes CDR1 LGHNA and CDR2 YNFKEQ. CDR3 size: 15 residues. The J segment lost 4 bases and the V segment lost 1 base, leaving 2 bases of the junction unmatched.

The DNA for the CDR3 is TGTGCCTGGAGTTCTACGAAAGCTTTCTTT. It yields the protein CAWSSTKAFF. The rearrangement links TRBV30 to TRBJ1-1; D is ambiguous. Germline values: CDR1 GTSNPN, CDR2 SVGIG (reference sequence). Trimming took 2 bases from V and 9 from J, leaving 7 bases between them. CDR3 size: 10 residues.

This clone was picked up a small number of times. This CDR3 reads CASSLEQGGEQFF. The CDR3 DNA reads TGTGCCAGCAGCTTAGAACAGGGCGGCGAGCAGTTCTTC. The chain uses TRBV11-3 and TRBJ2-1; D possibly corresponds to TRBD1 (6 bases). V lost 0 bases and J 10 bases, leaving 10 bases between the germline ends. Germline CDR1 and CDR2: SGHNT and YENEEA. The CDR3 extends over 13 amino acids.

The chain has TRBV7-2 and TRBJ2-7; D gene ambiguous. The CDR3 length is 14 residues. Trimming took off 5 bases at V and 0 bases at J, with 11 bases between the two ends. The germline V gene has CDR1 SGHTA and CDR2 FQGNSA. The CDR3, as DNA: TGTGCCAGCAGCCCCCCCACCGGCTCCTACGAGCAGTACTTC. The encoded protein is CASSPPTGSYEQYF.

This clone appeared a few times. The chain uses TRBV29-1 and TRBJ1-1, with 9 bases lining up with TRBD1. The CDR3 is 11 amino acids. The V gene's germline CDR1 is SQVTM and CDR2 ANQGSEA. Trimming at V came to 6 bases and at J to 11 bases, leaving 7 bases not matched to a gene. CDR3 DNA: TGCAGCGTGGCGGGACAGGGTACGGCTTTCTTT. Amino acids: CSVAGQGTAFF.

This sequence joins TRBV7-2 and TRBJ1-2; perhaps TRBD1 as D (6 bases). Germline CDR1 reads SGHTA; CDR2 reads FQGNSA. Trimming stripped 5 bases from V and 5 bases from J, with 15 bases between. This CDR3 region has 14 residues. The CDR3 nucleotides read TGTGCCAGCAGCGCCGACAGGAGAGCTTATGGCTACACCTTC. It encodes CASSADRRAYGYTF. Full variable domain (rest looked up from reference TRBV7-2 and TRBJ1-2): GAGVSQSPSNKVTEKGKDVELRCDPISGHTALYWYRQSLGQGLEFLIYFQGNSAPDKSGLPSDRFSAERTGGSVSTLTIQRTQQEDSAVYLCASSADRRAYGYTFGSGTRLTVV.

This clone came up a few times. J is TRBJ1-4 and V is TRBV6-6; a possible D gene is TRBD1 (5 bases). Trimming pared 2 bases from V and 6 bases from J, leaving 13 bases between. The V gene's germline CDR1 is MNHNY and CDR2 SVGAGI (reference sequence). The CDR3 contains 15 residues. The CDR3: CASSYVVRRDEKLFF. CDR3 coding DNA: TGTGCCAGCAGTTACGTCGTCCGCAGGGATGAAAAACTGTTTTTT.

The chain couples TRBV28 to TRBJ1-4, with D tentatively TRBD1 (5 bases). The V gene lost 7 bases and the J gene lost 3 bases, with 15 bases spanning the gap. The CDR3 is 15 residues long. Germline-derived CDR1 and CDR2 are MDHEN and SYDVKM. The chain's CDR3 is CASKRAGRPNEKLFF. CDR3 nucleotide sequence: TGTGCCAGCAAGCGGGCGGGACGGCCTAATGAAAAACTGTTTTTT. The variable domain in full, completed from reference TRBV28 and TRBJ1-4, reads DVKVTQSSRYLVKRTGEKVFLECVQDMDHENMFWYRQDPGLGLRLIYFSYDVKMKEKGDIPEGYSVSREKKERFSLILESASTNQTSMYLCASKRAGRPNEKLFFGSGTQLSVL.

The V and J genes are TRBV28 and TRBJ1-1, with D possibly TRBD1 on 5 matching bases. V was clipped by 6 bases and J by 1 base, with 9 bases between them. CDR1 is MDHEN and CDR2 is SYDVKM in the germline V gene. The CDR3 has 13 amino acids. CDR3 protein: CASSKTANTEAFF. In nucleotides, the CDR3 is TGTGCCAGCAGCAAGACAGCGAACACTGAAGCTTTCTTT.

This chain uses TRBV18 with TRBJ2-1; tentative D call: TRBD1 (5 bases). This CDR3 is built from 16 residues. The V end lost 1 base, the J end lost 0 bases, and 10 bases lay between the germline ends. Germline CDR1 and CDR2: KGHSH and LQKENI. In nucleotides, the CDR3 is TGTGCCAGCTCACCACAGGGGCGGAGCTCCTACAATGAGCAGTTCTTC. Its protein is CASSPQGRSSYNEQFF.

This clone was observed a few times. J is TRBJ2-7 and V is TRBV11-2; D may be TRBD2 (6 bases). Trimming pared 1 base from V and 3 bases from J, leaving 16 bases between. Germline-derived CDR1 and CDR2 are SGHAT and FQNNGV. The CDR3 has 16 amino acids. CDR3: CASSLVVQGGHYEQYF. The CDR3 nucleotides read TGTGCCAGCAGCTTAGTGGTCCAGGGAGGTCACTACGAGCAGTACTTC.

The CDR3 region is CASSPDIASGANVLTF. The CDR3 DNA is TGTGCCAGCTCACCGGACATCGCCTCTGGGGCCAACGTCCTGACTTTC. The rearrangement links TRBV18 to TRBJ2-6; a weak D match, TRBD1 (5 bases). The CDR3 runs 16 residues. Germline CDR1 is KGHSH and CDR2 is LQKENI. Trimming took off 3 bases at V and 0 bases at J, with 9 bases between the two ends.

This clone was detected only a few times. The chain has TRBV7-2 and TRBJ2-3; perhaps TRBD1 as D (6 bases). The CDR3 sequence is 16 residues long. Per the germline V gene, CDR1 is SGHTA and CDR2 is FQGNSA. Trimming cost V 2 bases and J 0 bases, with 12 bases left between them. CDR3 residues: CASSLLQGISTDTQYF. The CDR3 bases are TGTGCCAGCAGCTTACTGCAGGGGATCAGCACAGATACGCAGTATTTT.